Each of the 27 T cell receptor beta chains below was sequenced from the same sample in a study of T cell responses to AZD1222 COVID-19 vaccine. Here immunoSEQ multiplex PCR was the method, and the copy in TCRdb shows in-frame clones only, minus some. The sample shows about 140,000 clones, approximately 90% of them seen only once. Material: peripheral blood, obtained on day 0 of AZD1222 vaccination. The receptor source for this set is an adult in good health.

V usage is TRBV4-2 and J usage is TRBJ1-5; D may be TRBD1 (5 bases). V lost 8 bases, J lost 7 bases, and 12 bases lay in between. Germline V CDR1 and CDR2: LGHNA, YNFKEQ. This CDR3 has 12 amino acids. The CDR3 loop is CASSQGRQPQHF. In nucleotides, the CDR3 is TGTGCCAGCTCCCAGGGTCGACAGCCCCAGCATTTT.

This chain joins TRBV5-1 and TRBJ1-5; D unresolved. The CDR3 has 13 amino acids. Germline CDR1 and CDR2: SGHRS and YFSETQ. V was pared by 5 bases and J by 4 bases, with 10 bases between. This chain's CDR3 is CASSPDNNQPQHF. As DNA, the CDR3 is TGCGCCAGCAGTCCAGACAATAATCAGCCCCAGCATTTT.

This chain links TRBV28 with TRBJ1-5, with D unclear. Trimming shortened V by 7 bases and J by 8 bases, and 12 bases separated the two germline ends. Looked up from germline, CDR1 is MDHEN and CDR2 is SYDVKM. This CDR3 region has 12 residues. The CDR3 DNA reads TGTGCCAGCACCGTTCGGCTGGAGCCCCAGCATTTT. Translation: CASTVRLEPQHF.

The chain uses TRBV15 and TRBJ1-5; no reliable D call. The CDR3 length is 14 residues. The germline V gene has CDR1 LNHNV and CDR2 YYDKDF (reference sequence). V lost 1 base to trimming and J lost 5 bases, with 9 bases between them. The CDR3 DNA is TGTGCCACCAGCAGAGGCAGGATGCATCAGCCCCAGCATTTT. This encodes CATSRGRMHQPQHF.

The chain recombines TRBV11-2 with TRBJ1-1; no reliable D call. The V end was cut by 3 bases, the J end by 1 base, with 9 bases between. CDR3 length: 14 residues. The germline gives CDR1 SGHAT, CDR2 FQNNGV. The CDR3 protein is CASSFQWRNTEAFF. CDR3 sequence (DNA): TGTGCCAGCAGCTTCCAGTGGCGGAACACTGAAGCTTTCTTT.

The V call is TRBV7-3, the J call TRBJ2-1, with D maybe TRBD1 (6 bases). Trimming took off 5 bases at V and 13 bases at J, with 18 bases between the two ends. The CDR3 has 13 residues. Germline assignment: CDR1 SGHTA and CDR2 FQGTGA. CDR3 loop: CASSPQGWARQFF. The CDR3 coding sequence is TGTGCCAGCAGCCCCCAGGGGTGGGCCAGACAGTTCTTC.

The chain couples TRBV28 to TRBJ1-2; 9 bases agree with TRBD1. The CDR3 consists of 15 residues. Germline V gene lookup returns CDR1 MDHEN and CDR2 SYDVKM. The V and J ends lost 5 bases and 1 base, in that order; junction bases with no gene match: 5. The CDR3 nucleotides are TGTGCCAGCAGTCAAAGACAGGGGGGTAACTATGGCTACACCTTC. It is translated as CASSQRQGGNYGYTF.

This clone is a singleton in its sample. In DNA form, the CDR3 reads TGTGCCAGCGTCGAAGACCCCGGAGGGAGGACAGATACGCAGTATTTT. It is translated as CASVEDPGGRTDTQYF. The chain joins TRBV27 to TRBJ2-3; TRBD2 might be the D (6 bases). V was pared by 8 bases and J by 3 bases, with 21 bases between. CDR1 MNHEY and CDR2 SMNVEV come from the germline V gene (reference sequence). The CDR3 has 16 amino acids.

The chain joins TRBV4-3 to TRBJ2-2, with 14 bases fitting TRBD2. The CDR3 covers 17 residues. The germline V gene has CDR1 LGHNA and CDR2 YSLEER. V lost 0 bases, J lost 6 bases, and 3 bases stayed unmatched. The CDR3 protein is CASSQDRTSGGSGELFF. The CDR3 coding sequence is TGCGCCAGCAGCCAAGATAGGACTAGCGGGGGGTCCGGGGAGCTGTTTTTT.

The chain couples TRBV7-9 to TRBJ1-6; the D is unclear. V lost 5 bases and J 8 bases, leaving 16 bases between the germline ends. Germline values: CDR1 SEHNR, CDR2 FQNEAQ (reference sequence). The CDR3 has 15 amino acids. The CDR3 loop is CASSPTLDLDSPLHF. In nucleotides, the CDR3 is TGTGCCAGCAGCCCAACCCTGGACTTGGATTCACCCCTCCACTTT.

The CDR3 DNA follows: TGTGCCAGCAGCCCCGGGACCGGGGCCGGGGAGCTGTTTTTT. As protein: CASSPGTGAGELFF. The chain links TRBV7-2 to TRBJ2-2; the D call may be TRBD1 or TRBD2 (5 bases each). Germline V gene sequence: CDR1 SGHTA, CDR2 FQGNSA. V lost 5 bases, J lost 6 bases, and 13 bases lay in between. The CDR3 runs to 14 residues.

The V call is TRBV7-6, the J call TRBJ2-1; D is unresolved. Trimming pared 5 bases from V and 4 bases from J, leaving 9 bases between. The CDR3 is 13 residues long. Germline V gene sequence: CDR1 SGHVS, CDR2 FNYEAQ. This CDR3 is CASSVLIYNEQFF. The CDR3 DNA reads as TGTGCCAGCAGCGTCCTTATTTACAATGAGCAGTTCTTC.

The chain carries TRBV9 and TRBJ2-3; TRBD2 matches at 7 bases. CDR1 SGDLS and CDR2 YYNGEE come from the germline V gene. V gave up 4 bases and J gave up 2 bases; unmatched junction bases: 10. The CDR3 is 16 amino acids. Written as DNA, the CDR3 is TGTGCCAGCAGCTTACCGGCGGGAGCCCACACAGATACGCAGTATTTT. Residues: CASSLPAGAHTDTQYF.

V and J are TRBV4-1 and TRBJ1-5, with no clear D. Per the germline V gene, CDR1 is MGHRA and CDR2 is YSYEKL. The CDR3 covers 15 residues. Trimming removed 1 base from V and 5 bases from J, with 12 bases in between. CDR3 region: CASSQGHGNYQPQHF. CDR3 DNA: TGCGCCAGCAGCCAAGGGCACGGGAACTATCAGCCCCAGCATTTT.

The genes are TRBV6-5 and TRBJ1-4; TRBD1 is a possible D gene (6 bases). The germline V gene has CDR1 MNHEY and CDR2 SVGAGI. V lost 5 bases and J 0 bases, leaving 10 bases between the germline ends. CDR3 length: 15 residues. CDR3 protein: CASSKQGATNEKLFF. CDR3 DNA: TGTGCCAGCAGTAAACAGGGAGCAACTAATGAAAAACTGTTTTTT.

The genes are TRBV19 and TRBJ2-1; no clear D. Germline lookup yields CDR1 LNHDA and CDR2 SQIVND (reference sequence). The CDR3 sequence is 11 residues long. V lost 5 bases and J 7 bases, leaving 6 bases between the germline ends. The CDR3 loop is CASSRWNEQFF. CDR3 nucleotide sequence: TGTGCCAGTAGTCGTTGGAATGAGCAGTTCTTC. The whole variable domain, remainder taken from reference TRBV19 and TRBJ2-1, is DGGITQSPKYLFRKEGQNVTLSCEQNLNHDAMYWYRQDPGQGLRLIYYSQIVNDFQKGDIAEGYSVSREKKESFPLTVTSAQKNPTAFYLCASSRWNEQFFGPGTRLTVL.

The chain employs TRBV3-1 (or the pseudogene TRBV3-2) and TRBJ2-5, with TRBD2 identical over 12 bases. The CDR3 is 15 residues long. In germline, CDR1 is LGHDT, CDR2 YNNKEL (reference sequence). The ends lost 5 bases at V and 0 bases at J; junction bases unmatched: 1. The CDR3 nucleotides read TGTGCCAGCAGCAGGACTAGCGGGAACCAAGAGACCCAGTACTTC. It is translated as CASSRTSGNQETQYF.

This chain uses TRBV7-8 with TRBJ1-4, with D possibly being TRBD1 (5 bases). The CDR3 consists of 14 residues. The ends were cut back, 4 bases at V and 4 bases at J, with 10 bases in the middle. CDR1 SGHVS and CDR2 FQNEAQ come from the germline V gene. This CDR3 is CASSYRGLNEKLFF. The CDR3 nucleotides read TGTGCCAGCAGCTACCGGGGCCTTAATGAAAAACTGTTTTTT.

The chain links TRBV5-1 to TRBJ1-5, with no clear D. V lost 3 bases, J lost 0 bases, and 7 bases lay in between. Germline V gene lookup returns CDR1 SGHRS and CDR2 YFSETQ. The CDR3 extends over 14 amino acids. CDR3 coding DNA: TGCGCCAGCAGCTCGGGCTATAGCAATCAGCCCCAGCATTTT. The encoded protein is CASSSGYSNQPQHF. The whole variable domain, remainder taken from reference TRBV5-1 and TRBJ1-5, is KAGVTQTPRYLIKTRGQQVTLSCSPISGHRSVSWYQQTPGQGLQFLFEYFSETQRNKGNFPGRFSGRQFSNSRSEMNVSTLELGDSALYLCASSSGYSNQPQHFGDGTRLSIL.

The genes are TRBV28 and TRBJ2-2, with 10 bases that match TRBD1. The V segment lost 3 bases and the J segment 7 bases; nucleotides outside the gene matches: 5. CDR3 size: 15 residues. Per germline, CDR1 MDHEN and CDR2 SYDVKM. The CDR3 here is CASSFDRGHGGELFF. The CDR3, as DNA: TGTGCCAGCAGTTTTGACAGGGGGCACGGCGGGGAGCTGTTTTTT.

The chain links TRBV27 to TRBJ1-2, with a tentative D call TRBD1 (5 bases). CDR3 length equals 12 residues. Germline CDR1 is MNHEY and CDR2 is SMNVEV (reference sequence). Trimming pared 8 bases from V and 8 bases from J, leaving 15 bases between. The CDR3 protein is CASSLSGYGYTF. CDR3 nucleotides: TGTGCCAGCTCTCTTTCAGGGTACGGCTACACCTTC.

The chain has TRBV28 and TRBJ2-1; TRBD2 agrees at 15 bases. Germline V gene data show CDR1 as MDHEN and CDR2 as SYDVKM. The V gene end was trimmed by 5 bases and the J gene end by 5 bases; junction bases not matched to a gene: 7. The length of the CDR3 is 17 residues. The CDR3 DNA reads TGTGCCAGCAGTCCCGGACTAGCGGGAGGGAGAAACAATGAGCAGTTCTTC. It codes for CASSPGLAGGRNNEQFF.

The rearrangement joins TRBV19 to TRBJ1-1; D is unresolved. V was trimmed by 7 bases and J by 5 bases, leaving 11 bases between them. CDR3 length equals 12 residues. Germline CDR1 reads LNHDA; CDR2 reads SQIVND (reference sequence). The CDR3 DNA is TGTGCCAGTATGGGCGGGTTTACTGAAGCTTTCTTT. Its translation: CASMGGFTEAFF.

The chain uses TRBV19 and TRBJ2-2; the D gene is possibly TRBD1 (6 bases). Germline V gives CDR1 LNHDA, CDR2 SQIVND (reference sequence). V dropped 4 bases and J dropped 1 base, with 13 bases sitting between them. This CDR3 contains 16 residues. The CDR3 reads CASSTPGAMNTGELFF. For the CDR3, the DNA is TGTGCCAGTAGTACCCCAGGGGCCATGAACACCGGGGAGCTGTTTTTT.

The V and J genes are TRBV4-1 and TRBJ1-1; D remains unclear. The length of the CDR3 is 17 residues. With 2 bases removed from V and 1 base from J, the gap between germline ends came to 17 bases. Per germline, CDR1 MGHRA and CDR2 YSYEKL. The chain's CDR3 is CASSQTPRWKGNTEAFF. CDR3 nucleotides: TGCGCCAGCAGCCAAACCCCCCGATGGAAGGGGAACACTGAAGCTTTCTTT.

The CDR3 reads CASSSGGSQETQYF. CDR3 DNA sequence: TGTGCCAGCAGCTCAGGGGGTTCCCAAGAGACCCAGTACTTC. The chain recombines TRBV5-4 with TRBJ2-5; TRBD1 matches 7 bases. There are 14 residues in the CDR3. From germline, CDR1 is SGHNT and CDR2 YYREEE (reference sequence). The V segment lost 3 bases and the J segment 1 base; nucleotides outside the gene matches: 3. Full variable domain (remainder filled in from reference TRBV5-4 and TRBJ2-5): ETGVTQSPTHLIKTRGQQVTLRCSSQSGHNTVSWYQQALGQGPQFIFQYYREEENGRGNFPPRFSGLQFPNYSSELNVNALELDDSALYLCASSSGGSQETQYFGPGTRLLVL.

The chain carries TRBV4-1 and TRBJ2-6, with a weak D call TRBD2 (6 bases). The V end was cut by 3 bases, the J end by 1 base, with 16 bases between. CDR1 and CDR2 (germline): MGHRA, YSYEKL. The CDR3 spans 18 residues. The CDR3 DNA reads as TGCGCCAGCAGCCAGCGGGACGGCAAATCATCTGGGGCCAACGTCCTGACTTTC. Protein sequence: CASSQRDGKSSGANVLTF.